The 32 T cell receptor beta chains listed next were all sequenced from one sample in a study of blood T cell repertoires in COVID-19. TCRdb's table, derived via immunoSEQ multiplex PCR, lists solely in-frame clones and lacks some. The sample has 140,000 or so clones; approximately 85% are singletons. The specimen sequenced was peripheral blood. These receptors all come from a woman over 75 with acute or convalescent COVID-19.

The chain combines TRBV5-4 with TRBJ2-7; 14 bases fit TRBD2. Germline V gene sequence: CDR1 SGHNT, CDR2 YYREEE (reference sequence). The ends lost 0 bases at V and 5 bases at J; junction bases unmatched: 7. This CDR3 has 17 residues. For the CDR3, the DNA is TGTGCCAGCAGCTTGGAGGTGACTAGCGGGGGGGCCAACGAGCAGTACTTC. Protein: CASSLEVTSGGANEQYF.

The rearrangement uses TRBV10-3 and TRBJ1-2, with D possibly matching TRBD1 (6 bases). The ends were cut back, 2 bases at V and 7 bases at J, with 14 bases in the middle. Germline CDR1 and CDR2: ENHRY and SYGVKD. The CDR3 is 14 residues long. The CDR3 is CAISELRGVSGYTF. The CDR3 nucleotides read TGTGCCATCAGTGAGCTCAGGGGAGTAAGTGGCTACACCTTC.

This clone has at least ten counts. This chain joins TRBV27 and TRBJ2-3, with 8 bases aligning to TRBD2. V was pared by 7 bases and J by 1 base, with 10 bases of the junction left unmatched. The CDR3 consists of 16 residues. Germline V CDR1 and CDR2: MNHEY, SMNVEV (reference sequence). CDR3 nucleotide sequence: TGTGCCAGCACTCCACAAGCGGGAGCCCGCACAGATACGCAGTATTTT. Translated: CASTPQAGARTDTQYF.

In regard to this clone: At the DNA level, this CDR3 is encoded by other sequences in the same sample as well. This chain uses TRBV20-1 with TRBJ2-7, with D perhaps TRBD2 (6 bases). Germline lookup yields CDR1 DFQATT and CDR2 SNEGSKA (reference sequence). V was shortened by 3 bases and J by 3 bases, with 6 bases between the two germline ends. The CDR3 has 11 residues. The CDR3 is CSARTSYEQYF. The CDR3 DNA sequence: TGCAGTGCTAGGACTAGCTACGAGCAGTACTTC.

This clone was observed once. J is TRBJ2-2 and V is TRBV9; 8 positions agree with TRBD1. The J segment lost 5 bases and the V segment lost 3 bases, leaving 15 bases of the junction unmatched. The CDR3 runs to 18 residues. Germline-derived CDR1 and CDR2 are SGDLS and YYNGEE. CDR3: CASSEPPIQGVWTGELFF. The CDR3 nucleotides are TGTGCCAGCAGCGAACCGCCAATACAGGGGGTTTGGACCGGGGAGCTGTTTTTT. Using reference TRBV9 and TRBJ2-2 for the parts outside the CDR3, the full variable domain is DSGVTQTPKHLITATGQRVTLRCSPRSGDLSVYWYQQSLDQGLQFLIQYYNGEERAKGNILERFSAQQFPDLHSELNLSSLELGDSALYFCASSEPPIQGVWTGELFFGEGSRLTVL.

The J gene is TRBJ1-5, the V gene TRBV5-1; D perhaps matches TRBD1 (5 bases). Trimming removed 2 bases from V and 6 bases from J, with 12 bases in between. The CDR3 contains 14 residues. CDR1 is SGHRS, CDR2 YFSETQ, per germline. CDR3 nucleotide sequence: TGCGCCAGCAGCTTTGGCCAGGGTGGTCAGCCCCAGCATTTT. Translating it yields CASSFGQGGQPQHF.

The CDR3 DNA reads as TGTGCCACCAGCACAGGGCATTACTACAATGAGCAGTTCTTC. Protein sequence: CATSTGHYYNEQFF. The V call is TRBV15, the J call TRBJ2-1; tentative D call: TRBD1 (5 bases). This CDR3 is built from 14 residues. Germline V gives CDR1 LNHNV, CDR2 YYDKDF (reference sequence). The germline V and J ends were trimmed by 4 bases and 3 bases, with 10 bases remaining between them.

In this sample, this clone turned up a few times. The V call is TRBV7-9, the J call TRBJ1-4; D ambiguous. CDR1 SEHNR and CDR2 FQNEAQ come from the germline V gene (reference sequence). CDR3 length equals 14 residues. Trimming left V 1 base short and J 4 bases short, with 7 bases between. The chain's CDR3 is CASSLVKHNEKLFF. CDR3 DNA sequence: TGTGCCAGCAGCTTAGTCAAGCATAATGAAAAACTGTTTTTT.

The CDR3 DNA sequence: TGTGCCAGCAGCACCAGCGGGAGTTTAAATGAGCAGTTCTTC. Its translation is CASSTSGSLNEQFF. V gene TRBV5-6 combines with J gene TRBJ2-1; 8 nucleotides line up with TRBD2. The CDR3 length is 14 residues. The germline V gene encodes CDR1 SGHDT and CDR2 YYEEEE. V gave up 4 bases and J gave up 7 bases; unmatched junction bases: 7.

The chain joins TRBV6-1 to TRBJ2-7; TRBD1 might be the D (5 bases). V shed 6 bases and J shed 3 bases, with 18 bases lying between them. CDR1 and CDR2 (germline): MNHNS, SASEGT. The CDR3 totals 15 residues. The CDR3 bases are TGTGCCAGCAGGGAGAACGACAGAGGCGTCTACGAGCAGTACTTC. This codes for CASRENDRGVYEQYF.

J is TRBJ1-1 and V is TRBV5-1, with D uncertain. The CDR3 is 14 amino acids. Trimming shortened V by 5 bases and J by 6 bases, and 17 bases separated the two germline ends. Per the germline V gene, CDR1 is SGHRS and CDR2 is YFSETQ. This chain's CDR3 is CASSMRPGLSEAFF. In nucleotides, the CDR3 is TGCGCCAGCAGTATGAGGCCGGGTTTATCTGAAGCTTTCTTT. The complete variable domain, with remaining parts taken from reference TRBV5-1 and TRBJ1-1, reads KAGVTQTPRYLIKTRGQQVTLSCSPISGHRSVSWYQQTPGQGLQFLFEYFSETQRNKGNFPGRFSGRQFSNSRSEMNVSTLELGDSALYLCASSMRPGLSEAFFGQGTRLTVV.

V is TRBV28 and J is TRBJ1-4, with 11 positions matching TRBD1. Per the germline V gene, CDR1 is MDHEN and CDR2 is SYDVKM. The CDR3 runs 18 residues. Trimming at V came to 0 bases and at J to 3 bases, leaving 6 bases not matched to a gene. The CDR3 sequence: CASSLWGQGGPSNEKLFF. The CDR3 DNA reads TGTGCCAGCAGTTTATGGGGACAGGGGGGACCATCTAATGAAAAACTGTTTTTT.

The V and J genes are TRBV7-2 and TRBJ2-1; 10 bases agree with TRBD1. The CDR3 is 16 residues long. The trim removed 5 bases at V and 0 bases at J, leaving 4 bases unmatched. From germline, CDR1 is SGHTA and CDR2 FQGNSA. CDR3 DNA: TGTGCCAGCAGCCCCGGGACAGGGGCCTCCTACAATGAGCAGTTCTTC. Residues: CASSPGTGASYNEQFF.

The rearrangement links TRBV2 to TRBJ2-7, with TRBD1 matching over 8 bases. After removal of 1 base from V and 8 bases from J, the junction contained 1 base not matched to a gene. The CDR3 covers 12 residues. CDR1 and CDR2 (germline): SNHLY, FYNNEI. CDR3 sequence: CASSEGTGKQYF. The CDR3 DNA reads as TGTGCCAGCAGTGAAGGGACAGGGAAGCAGTACTTC.

Remarks on this clone: The same CDR3 can be traced to other DNA sequences in this sample. The chain has TRBV2 and TRBJ1-1; D is unclear. The CDR3 consists of 13 residues. Germline assignment: CDR1 SNHLY and CDR2 FYNNEI. V was clipped by 6 bases and J by 0 bases, with 8 bases between them. The CDR3 DNA follows: TGTGCCAGCAGCGGGGAGTTGAACACTGAAGCTTTCTTT. This gives the protein CASSGELNTEAFF.

Only one count was recorded for this clone. The V gene is TRBV7-2, the J gene TRBJ2-2, with D perhaps TRBD1 (6 bases). V was cut by 5 bases and J by 5 bases, with 15 bases left in between. Germline V gives CDR1 SGHTA, CDR2 FQGNSA. CDR3 length: 15 amino acids. CDR3 sequence: CASSHRQVVTGELFF. CDR3 bases: TGTGCCAGCAGCCACCGACAGGTCGTAACCGGGGAGCTGTTTTTT.

By proportion, this clone is medium-sized. The V gene is TRBV2, the J gene TRBJ2-3; TRBD2 matches at 9 bases. Unmatched junction bases numbered 17, after V lost 7 bases and J lost 0 bases. The CDR3 loop spans 19 amino acids. The germline gives CDR1 SNHLY, CDR2 FYNNEI. The CDR3 reads CASILRGIERGASTDTQYF. In DNA, the CDR3 is TGTGCCAGCATTTTACGGGGGATCGAGCGGGGGGCCAGCACAGATACGCAGTATTTT.

CDR3 region: CASSAPERGDTQYF. In DNA form, the CDR3 reads TGCGCCAGCAGCGCGCCGGAAAGGGGAGATACGCAGTATTTT. The genes are TRBV5-1 and TRBJ2-3; D might be TRBD1 (5 bases). V was trimmed by 4 bases and J by 5 bases, leaving 14 bases between them. The CDR3 has 14 amino acids. Germline lookup yields CDR1 SGHRS and CDR2 YFSETQ. The whole variable domain, filled in from reference TRBV5-1 and TRBJ2-3, reads KAGVTQTPRYLIKTRGQQVTLSCSPISGHRSVSWYQQTPGQGLQFLFEYFSETQRNKGNFPGRFSGRQFSNSRSEMNVSTLELGDSALYLCASSAPERGDTQYFGPGTRLTVL.

Only one count was recorded for this clone. The chain couples TRBV6-6 to TRBJ2-1; possible D gene TRBD2, 6 bases. Trimming shortened V by 5 bases and J by 1 base, and 18 bases separated the two germline ends. The CDR3 sequence is 17 residues long. Germline V gene lookup returns CDR1 MNHNY and CDR2 SVGAGI (reference sequence). The CDR3 DNA is TGTGCCAGCAGTCGGGACTGGCGCCTTGAATCCTACAATGAGCAGTTCTTC. Translated: CASSRDWRLESYNEQFF.

J is TRBJ2-3 and V is TRBV15, with 12 positions matching TRBD2. The V gene's germline CDR1 is LNHNV and CDR2 YYDKDF (reference sequence). The CDR3 contains 16 residues. The J segment lost 12 bases and the V segment lost 0 bases, leaving 10 bases of the junction unmatched. DNA of the CDR3: TGTGCCACCAGCAGAGATCTAGCGGGGGGGTACTCTTCCCAGTATTTT. As protein: CATSRDLAGGYSSQYF.

A single count supports this clone. J is TRBJ1-5 and V is TRBV2; 7 bases line up with TRBD1. Losses at the gene ends were 5 bases for V and 0 bases for J; bases not matched to a gene: 7. The CDR3 sequence is 16 residues long. Germline assignment: CDR1 SNHLY and CDR2 FYNNEI. CDR3 bases: TGTGCCAGCAGTTCCGGGACAGAAGATAGCAATCAGCCCCAGCATTTT. Translating it yields CASSSGTEDSNQPQHF.

In this sample, this clone turned up once. The chain has TRBV19 and TRBJ1-6, with D possibly being TRBD1 (5 bases). The CDR3 totals 15 residues. The germline V gene has CDR1 LNHDA and CDR2 SQIVND (reference sequence). The V and J ends lost 5 bases and 9 bases respectively, with 17 bases between them. CDR3 in amino acids: CASSDLAGIGSPLHF. The DNA for the CDR3 is TGTGCCAGTAGTGATTTGGCAGGGATAGGTTCACCCCTCCACTTT.

J is TRBJ1-3 and V is TRBV18; no firm D call. The CDR3 extends over 15 amino acids. CDR1 is KGHSH and CDR2 is LQKENI in the germline V gene. V lost 3 bases and J 4 bases, leaving 13 bases between the germline ends. The CDR3 here is CASSPLEARGNTIYF. For the CDR3, the DNA is TGTGCCAGCTCACCCCTAGAGGCGCGGGGAAACACCATATATTTT.

The genes are TRBV5-1 and TRBJ2-1, with 13 bases lining up with TRBD2. This CDR3 has 16 amino acids. Germline V CDR1 and CDR2: SGHRS, YFSETQ. Trimming cost V 4 bases and J 7 bases; bases outside gene matches: 8. CDR3 nucleotide sequence: TGCGCCAGCAGCCTAACCGGACTAGCGGGAGCAAATGAGCAGTTCTTC. Protein: CASSLTGLAGANEQFF.

The V gene is TRBV4-2, the J gene TRBJ2-5; weak D call: TRBD2 (6 bases). The CDR3 is 16 residues long. Germline V gene sequence: CDR1 LGHNA, CDR2 YNFKEQ. The germline V and J ends were trimmed by 1 base and 5 bases, with 17 bases remaining between them. The CDR3 DNA is TGTGCCAGCAGCCAAGCTGCGACTAGTACTGTGGAGACCCAGTACTTC. It codes for CASSQAATSTVETQYF.

CDR3 loop: CASSEWGGSSNQPQHF. The CDR3 DNA reads TGTGCCAGCAGTGAATGGGGGGGCAGTAGCAATCAGCCCCAGCATTTT. This rearrangement joins TRBV6-1 to TRBJ1-5; D is possibly TRBD1 (6 bases). Trimming left V 2 bases short and J 0 bases short, with 11 bases between. Germline assignment: CDR1 MNHNS and CDR2 SASEGT. The length of the CDR3 is 16 residues.

This chain links TRBV28 with TRBJ1-5, with unresolved D. The CDR3 spans 12 residues. The V end lost 6 bases, the J end lost 7 bases, and 10 bases lay between the germline ends. Germline CDR1 and CDR2: MDHEN and SYDVKM. In nucleotides, the CDR3 is TGTGCCAGCAGCCTAGTGACGCAGCCCCAGCATTTT. Translating gives CASSLVTQPQHF.

The chain combines TRBV6-5 with TRBJ1-4, with D tentatively TRBD1 (5 bases). V lost 0 bases to trimming and J lost 3 bases, with 8 bases between them. Germline V CDR1 and CDR2: MNHEY, SVGAGI. This CDR3 has 15 amino acids. CDR3 residues: CASSYSRQPNEKLFF. As DNA, the CDR3 is TGTGCCAGCAGTTACTCGAGACAGCCTAATGAAAAACTGTTTTTT.

The gene calls are TRBV29-1 and TRBJ1-4; D remains unclear. The CDR3 sequence is 13 residues long. V dropped 7 bases and J dropped 3 bases, with 12 bases sitting between them. Germline CDR1 reads SQVTM; CDR2 reads ANQGSEA. The CDR3 nucleotides read TGCAGCGGCAGAGGTACGTCTAATGAAAAACTGTTTTTT. Its protein product is CSGRGTSNEKLFF. Full variable domain (rest looked up from reference TRBV29-1 and TRBJ1-4): SAVISQKPSRDICQRGTSLTIQCQVDSQVTMMFWYRQQPGQSLTLIATANQGSEATYESGFVIDKFPISRPNLTFSTLTVSNMSPEDSSIYLCSGRGTSNEKLFFGSGTQLSVL.

This clone was counted a single time. The J gene is TRBJ1-1, the V gene TRBV18, with D tentatively TRBD1 (5 bases). CDR3 length: 14 amino acids. V shed 1 base and J shed 4 bases, with 10 bases lying between them. Germline CDR1 KGHSH, CDR2 LQKENI. The CDR3 nucleotides read TGTGCCAGCTCACCACGGTTAAGGGGCACTGAAGCTTTCTTT. It specifies CASSPRLRGTEAFF.

This chain uses TRBV5-1 with TRBJ2-7; 8 nucleotides line up with TRBD1. Trimming took 4 bases from V and 4 from J; bases not matched to a gene: 7. Germline V gives CDR1 SGHRS, CDR2 YFSETQ. This CDR3 is built from 14 residues. For the CDR3, the DNA is TGCGCCAGCAGCCTCAGGACAGGGATATACGAGCAGTACTTC. Translation: CASSLRTGIYEQYF.

V usage is TRBV2 and J usage is TRBJ2-1; 9 bases are shared with TRBD2. The CDR3 sequence is 14 residues long. The trim removed 3 bases at V and 3 bases at J, leaving 0 bases unmatched. The germline V gene has CDR1 SNHLY and CDR2 FYNNEI. CDR3 DNA: TGTGCCAGCAGTGATAGCGGGGGCTACAATGAGCAGTTCTTC. It is translated as CASSDSGGYNEQFF.